The 10 T cell receptor beta chains below were found in one sample sequenced in a study of blood T cell repertoires in COVID-19. Only in-frame clones appear in the TCRdb table, and some are missing; sequencing was by immunoSEQ multiplex PCR. Among about 300,000 clones listed, approximately 92% were seen once. Input material: peripheral blood. Receptors originate from a woman aged 30 to 39 with COVID-19, enrolled during active disease.

The chain uses TRBV5-1 and TRBJ1-1, with 7 bases that match TRBD1. The CDR3 spans 13 residues. Trimming at V came to 1 base and at J to 4 bases, leaving 1 base not matched to a gene. Germline loops: CDR1 SGHRS, CDR2 YFSETQ. The CDR3 protein is CASSLTGATEAFF. In DNA, the CDR3 is TGCGCCAGCAGCTTGACAGGGGCCACTGAAGCTTTCTTT.

The rearrangement joins TRBV3-1 (or the pseudogene TRBV3-2) to TRBJ1-5, with a weak D call TRBD1 (5 bases). Trimming pared 6 bases from V and 1 base from J, leaving 16 bases between. The CDR3 is made up of 16 amino acids. Germline CDR1 reads LGHDT; CDR2 reads YNNKEL (reference sequence). This CDR3 is CASRFEGEKSNQPQHF. The CDR3, as DNA: TGTGCCAGCAGGTTTGAAGGGGAAAAAAGCAATCAGCCCCAGCATTTT.

The chain couples TRBV5-1 to TRBJ1-2; D is ambiguous. V lost 0 bases to trimming and J lost 7 bases, with 10 bases between them. Germline V gives CDR1 SGHRS, CDR2 YFSETQ. This CDR3 has 13 amino acids. The CDR3 DNA is TGCGCCAGCAGCTTGGCCGGGGAAGGTGGCTACACCTTC. It codes for CASSLAGEGGYTF.

This chain uses TRBV11-3 with TRBJ2-5, with TRBD1 matching over 7 bases. Per the germline V gene, CDR1 is SGHNT and CDR2 is YENEEA. The J segment lost 1 base and the V segment lost 5 bases, leaving 1 base of the junction unmatched. The CDR3 is 13 residues long. The CDR3 reads CASSHRGQETQYF. Here the CDR3 DNA reads TGTGCCAGCAGCCACAGGGGCCAAGAGACCCAGTACTTC.

This chain connects TRBV5-1 to TRBJ2-5, with TRBD2 matching over 11 bases. The CDR3 totals 17 residues. Germline-derived CDR1 and CDR2 are SGHRS and YFSETQ. V dropped 4 bases and J dropped 0; count of bases not matched to a gene: 8. The CDR3 region is CASSPGTSGGYQETQYF. DNA of the CDR3: TGCGCCAGCAGCCCCGGGACTAGCGGAGGGTACCAAGAGACCCAGTACTTC.

This clone was seen once. The chain couples TRBV5-4 to TRBJ1-1; the D is unclear. There are 13 residues in the CDR3. The germline CDR1 and CDR2 sequences are SGHNT and YYREEE (reference sequence). V was cut by 4 bases and J by 2 bases, with 9 bases left in between. CDR3 sequence: CASSMTINTEAFF. In DNA form, the CDR3 reads TGTGCCAGCAGCATGACAATTAACACTGAAGCTTTCTTT.

CDR3 DNA: TGTGCCAGCAGTTTCGGTTTCACCGGGGAGCTGTTTTTT. Translation: CASSFGFTGELFF. This chain uses TRBV27 with TRBJ2-2, with D uncertain. Trimming stripped 3 bases from V and 4 bases from J, with 6 bases between. Germline loops: CDR1 MNHEY, CDR2 SMNVEV (reference sequence). The CDR3 runs 13 residues.

This chain uses TRBV10-3 with TRBJ2-7; 11 nucleotides match TRBD1. The CDR3 consists of 12 residues. V dropped 10 bases and J dropped 4; count of bases not matched to a gene: 3. The germline gives CDR1 ENHRY, CDR2 SYGVKD. In nucleotides, the CDR3 is TGTGCCACCCGGGACAGGGGGTACGAGCAGTACTTC. The encoded protein is CATRDRGYEQYF.

The rearrangement joins TRBV4-2 to TRBJ2-5; 11 positions agree with TRBD1. This CDR3 has 16 amino acids. Germline values: CDR1 LGHNA, CDR2 YNFKEQ. J lost 6 bases, V lost 0 bases, and 6 bases had no gene match. CDR3 in amino acids: CASSQEWTGGGKTQYF. The CDR3 nucleotides are TGTGCCAGCAGCCAAGAGTGGACAGGGGGCGGAAAGACCCAGTACTTC.

The gene calls are TRBV5-4 and TRBJ2-1; 15 positions match TRBD2. J was trimmed by 10 bases and V by 0 bases; bases with no gene match: 2. This CDR3 comprises 15 residues. Germline-derived CDR1 and CDR2 are SGHNT and YYREEE (reference sequence). The chain's CDR3 is CASSLEGTSGREQFF. The CDR3 region has the DNA TGTGCCAGCAGCTTGGAAGGGACTAGCGGGAGGGAGCAGTTCTTC.